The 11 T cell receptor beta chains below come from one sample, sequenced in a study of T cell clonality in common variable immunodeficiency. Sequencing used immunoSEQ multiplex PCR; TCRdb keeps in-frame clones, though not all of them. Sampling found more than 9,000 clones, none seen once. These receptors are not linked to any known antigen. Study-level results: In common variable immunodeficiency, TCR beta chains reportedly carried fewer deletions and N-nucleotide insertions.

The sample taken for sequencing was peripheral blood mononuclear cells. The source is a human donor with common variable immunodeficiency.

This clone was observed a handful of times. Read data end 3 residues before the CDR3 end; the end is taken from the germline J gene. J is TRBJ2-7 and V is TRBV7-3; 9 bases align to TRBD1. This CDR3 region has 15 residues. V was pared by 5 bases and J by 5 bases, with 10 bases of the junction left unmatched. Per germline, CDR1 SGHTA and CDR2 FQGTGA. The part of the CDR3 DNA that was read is TGTGCCAGCAGCGCCCCGGACAGGGGTCTCCACGAG. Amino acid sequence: CASSAPDRGLHE. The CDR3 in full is CASSAPDRGLHEQYF. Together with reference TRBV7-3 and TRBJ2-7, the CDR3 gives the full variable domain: GAGVSQTPSNKVTEKGKYVELRCDPISGHTALYWYRQSLGQGPEFLIYFQGTGAADDSGLPNDRFFAVRPEGSVSTLKIQRTERGDSAVYLCASSAPDRGLHEQYFGPGTRLTVT.

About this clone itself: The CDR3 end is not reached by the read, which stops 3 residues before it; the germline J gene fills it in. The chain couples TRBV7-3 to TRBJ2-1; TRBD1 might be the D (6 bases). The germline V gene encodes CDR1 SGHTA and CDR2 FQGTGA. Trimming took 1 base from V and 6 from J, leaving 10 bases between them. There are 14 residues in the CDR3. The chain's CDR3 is CASSLSTGSNEQFF. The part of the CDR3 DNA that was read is TGTGCCAGCAGCTTAAGTACAGGGAGCAATGAG.

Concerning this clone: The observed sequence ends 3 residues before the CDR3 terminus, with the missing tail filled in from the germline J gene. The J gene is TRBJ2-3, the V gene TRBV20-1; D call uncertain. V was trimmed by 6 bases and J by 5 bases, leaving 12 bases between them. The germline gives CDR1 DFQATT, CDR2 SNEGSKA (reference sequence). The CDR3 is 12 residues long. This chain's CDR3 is CSAIMPVDTQYF. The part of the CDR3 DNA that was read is TGCAGTGCGATCATGCCAGTAGATACG.

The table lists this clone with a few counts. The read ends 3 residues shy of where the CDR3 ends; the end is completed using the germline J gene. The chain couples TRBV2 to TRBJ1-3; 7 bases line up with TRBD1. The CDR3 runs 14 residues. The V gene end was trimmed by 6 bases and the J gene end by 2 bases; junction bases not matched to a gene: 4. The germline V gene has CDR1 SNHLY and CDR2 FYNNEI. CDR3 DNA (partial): TGTGCCAGCAGGCCACAGGGGCCTGGAAACACC. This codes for CASRPQGPGNT. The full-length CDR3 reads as CASRPQGPGNTIYF.

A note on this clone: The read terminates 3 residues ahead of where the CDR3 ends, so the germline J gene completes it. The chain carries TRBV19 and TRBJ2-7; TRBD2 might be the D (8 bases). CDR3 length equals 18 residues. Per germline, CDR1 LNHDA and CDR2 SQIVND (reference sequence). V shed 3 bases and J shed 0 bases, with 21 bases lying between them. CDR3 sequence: CASSIGTAGALLSYEQYF. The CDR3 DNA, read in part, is TGTGCCAGTAGTATCGGGACAGCGGGGGCCTTACTCTCCTACGAG.

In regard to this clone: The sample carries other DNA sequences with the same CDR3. CDR3 DNA, as far as it was read: TGTGCCAGCTCACCACCGGCAGGGCCTGGGGCCAACGTC. Translating it yields CASSPPAGPGANV. The entire CDR3 sequence reads CASSPPAGPGANVLTF. The chain links TRBV18 to TRBJ2-6; tentative D call: TRBD1 (5 bases). The read stops 3 residues short of the end of the CDR3; the missing end is completed from the germline J gene. Germline V gives CDR1 KGHSH, CDR2 LQKENI. There are 16 residues in the CDR3. With 0 bases removed from V and 2 bases from J, the gap between germline ends came to 8 bases. Full variable domain (remainder filled in from reference TRBV18 and TRBJ2-6): NAGVMQNPRHLVRRRGQEARLRCSPMKGHSHVYWYRQLPEEGLKFMVYLQKENIIDESGMPKERFSAEFPKEGPSILRIQQVVRGDSAAYFCASSPPAGPGANVLTFGAGSRLTVL.

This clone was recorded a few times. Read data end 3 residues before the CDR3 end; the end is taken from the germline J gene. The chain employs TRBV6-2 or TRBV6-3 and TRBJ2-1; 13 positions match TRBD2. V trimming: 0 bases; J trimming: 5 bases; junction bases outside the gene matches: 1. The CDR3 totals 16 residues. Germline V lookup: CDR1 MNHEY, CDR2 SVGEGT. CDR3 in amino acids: CASSYSTSGRNNEQFF. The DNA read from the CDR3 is TGTGCCAGCAGTTACTCGACTAGCGGGAGGAACAATGAG.

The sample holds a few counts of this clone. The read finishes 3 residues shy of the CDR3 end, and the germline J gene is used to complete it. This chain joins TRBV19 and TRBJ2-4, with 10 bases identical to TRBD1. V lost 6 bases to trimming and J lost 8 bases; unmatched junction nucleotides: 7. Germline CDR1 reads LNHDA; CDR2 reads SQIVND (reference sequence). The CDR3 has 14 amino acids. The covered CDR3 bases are TGTGCCAGTAGCGGGGACAGGGGAGTTGACATT. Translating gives CASSGDRGVDI. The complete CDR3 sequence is CASSGDRGVDIQYF.

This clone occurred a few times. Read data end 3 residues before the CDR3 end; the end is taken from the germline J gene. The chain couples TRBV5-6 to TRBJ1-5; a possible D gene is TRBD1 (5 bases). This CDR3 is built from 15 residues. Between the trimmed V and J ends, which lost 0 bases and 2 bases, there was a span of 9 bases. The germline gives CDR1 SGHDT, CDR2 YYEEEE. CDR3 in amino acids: CASSLAGGGNQPQHF. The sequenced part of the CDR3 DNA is TGTGCCAGCAGCTTGGCCGGGGGAGGCAATCAGCCC. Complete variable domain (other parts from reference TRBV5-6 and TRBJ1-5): DAGVTQSPTHLIKTRGQQVTLRCSPKSGHDTVSWYQQALGQGPQFIFQYYEEEERQRGNFPDRFSGHQFPNYSSELNVNALLLGDSALYLCASSLAGGGNQPQHFGDGTRLSIL.

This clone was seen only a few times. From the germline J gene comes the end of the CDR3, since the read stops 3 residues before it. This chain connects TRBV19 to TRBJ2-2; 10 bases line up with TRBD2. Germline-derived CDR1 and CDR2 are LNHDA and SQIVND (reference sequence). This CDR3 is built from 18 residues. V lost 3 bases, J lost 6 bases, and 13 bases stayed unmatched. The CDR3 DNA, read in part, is TGTGCCAGTAGTATCTCCCAAACACTAGCGGGGAAACCCGGGGAG. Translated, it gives CASSISQTLAGKPGE. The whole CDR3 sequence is CASSISQTLAGKPGELFF.

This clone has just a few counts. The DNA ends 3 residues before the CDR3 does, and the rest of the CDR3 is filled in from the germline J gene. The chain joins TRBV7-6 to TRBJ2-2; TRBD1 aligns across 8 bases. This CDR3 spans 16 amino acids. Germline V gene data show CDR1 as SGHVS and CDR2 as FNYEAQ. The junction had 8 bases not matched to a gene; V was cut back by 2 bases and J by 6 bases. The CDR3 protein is CASSLRQGARAGELFF. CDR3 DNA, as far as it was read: TGTGCCAGCAGCTTAAGGCAGGGGGCGCGCGCCGGGGAG. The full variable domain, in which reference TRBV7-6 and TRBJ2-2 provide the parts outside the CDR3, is GAGVSQSPRYKVTKRGQDVALRCDPISGHVSLYWYRQALGQGPEFLTYFNYEAQQDKSGLPNDRFSAERPEGSISTLTIQRTEQRDSAMYRCASSLRQGARAGELFFGEGSRLTVL.